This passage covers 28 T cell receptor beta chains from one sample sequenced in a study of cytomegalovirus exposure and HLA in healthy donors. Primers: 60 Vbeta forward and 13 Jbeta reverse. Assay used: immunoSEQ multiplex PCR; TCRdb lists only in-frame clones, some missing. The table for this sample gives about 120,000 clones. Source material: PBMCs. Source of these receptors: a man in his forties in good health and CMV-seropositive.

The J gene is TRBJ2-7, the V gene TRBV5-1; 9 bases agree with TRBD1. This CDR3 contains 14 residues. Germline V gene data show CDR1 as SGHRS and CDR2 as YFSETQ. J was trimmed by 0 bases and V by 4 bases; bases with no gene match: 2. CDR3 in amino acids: CASSGQGHSYEQYF. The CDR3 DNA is TGCGCCAGCAGCGGACAGGGGCACTCCTACGAGCAGTACTTC. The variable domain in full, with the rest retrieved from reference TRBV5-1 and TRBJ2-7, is KAGVTQTPRYLIKTRGQQVTLSCSPISGHRSVSWYQQTPGQGLQFLFEYFSETQRNKGNFPGRFSGRQFSNSRSEMNVSTLELGDSALYLCASSGQGHSYEQYFGPGTRLTVT.

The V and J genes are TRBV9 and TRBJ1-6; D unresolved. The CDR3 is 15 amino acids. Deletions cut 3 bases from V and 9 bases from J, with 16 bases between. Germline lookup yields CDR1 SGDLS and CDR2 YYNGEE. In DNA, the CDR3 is TGTGCCAGCAGCGCCGACTCTGACCGATTTTCACCCCTCCACTTT. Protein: CASSADSDRFSPLHF.

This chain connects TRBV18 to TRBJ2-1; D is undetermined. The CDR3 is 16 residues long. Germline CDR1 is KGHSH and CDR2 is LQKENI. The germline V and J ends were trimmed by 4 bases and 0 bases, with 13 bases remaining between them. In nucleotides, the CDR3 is TGTGCCAGCTCACAGCAAGCTCTATTCTCCTACAATGAGCAGTTCTTC. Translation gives CASSQQALFSYNEQFF.

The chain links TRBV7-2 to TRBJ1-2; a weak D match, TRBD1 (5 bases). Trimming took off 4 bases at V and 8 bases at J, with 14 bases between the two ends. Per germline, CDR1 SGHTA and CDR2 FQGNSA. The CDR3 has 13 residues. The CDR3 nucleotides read TGTGCCAGCAGCTGGAAACGACAGTACGGCTACACCTTC. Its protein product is CASSWKRQYGYTF.

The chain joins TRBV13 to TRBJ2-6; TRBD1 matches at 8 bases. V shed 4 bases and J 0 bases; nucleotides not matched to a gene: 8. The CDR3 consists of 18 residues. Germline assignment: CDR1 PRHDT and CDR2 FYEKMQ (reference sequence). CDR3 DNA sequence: TGTGCCAGCAGCTGGTTTCGGACAGGGACCTCTGGGGCCAACGTCCTGACTTTC. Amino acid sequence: CASSWFRTGTSGANVLTF.

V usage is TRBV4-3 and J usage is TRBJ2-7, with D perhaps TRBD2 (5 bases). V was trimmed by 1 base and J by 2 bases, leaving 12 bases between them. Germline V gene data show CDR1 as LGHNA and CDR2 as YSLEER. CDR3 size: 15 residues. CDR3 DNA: TGCGCCAGCAGCCAAGTCTCGGGGTTTGCCTACGAGCAGTACTTC. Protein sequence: CASSQVSGFAYEQYF.

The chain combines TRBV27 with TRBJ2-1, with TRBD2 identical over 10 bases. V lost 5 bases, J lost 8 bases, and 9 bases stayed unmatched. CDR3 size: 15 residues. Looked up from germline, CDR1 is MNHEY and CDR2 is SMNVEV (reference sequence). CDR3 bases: TGTGCCAGCAGTCCGATAGCGGGAGGAAAGCATGAGCAGTTCTTC. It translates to CASSPIAGGKHEQFF.

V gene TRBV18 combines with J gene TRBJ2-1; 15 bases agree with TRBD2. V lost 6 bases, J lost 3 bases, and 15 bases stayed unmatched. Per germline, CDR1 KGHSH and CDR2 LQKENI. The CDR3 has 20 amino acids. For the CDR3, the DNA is TGTGCCAGCTCCACAGGAGGACTAGCGGGAGGGTGGAAGAGCTACAATGAGCAGTTCTTC. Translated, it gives CASSTGGLAGGWKSYNEQFF.

The CDR3 DNA is TGTGCCAGCAGCTTAACTGTTGAAGATACGCAGTATTTT. It encodes CASSLTVEDTQYF. The chain uses TRBV5-6 and TRBJ2-3, with D unresolved. This CDR3 spans 13 amino acids. The germline CDR1 and CDR2 sequences are SGHDT and YYEEEE. Trimming cost V 2 bases and J 5 bases, with 9 bases left between them.

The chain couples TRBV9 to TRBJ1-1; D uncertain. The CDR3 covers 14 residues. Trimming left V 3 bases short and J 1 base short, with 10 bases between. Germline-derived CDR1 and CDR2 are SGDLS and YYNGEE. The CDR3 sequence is CASSARVSNTEAFF. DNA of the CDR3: TGTGCCAGCAGCGCCCGGGTGTCGAACACTGAAGCTTTCTTT.

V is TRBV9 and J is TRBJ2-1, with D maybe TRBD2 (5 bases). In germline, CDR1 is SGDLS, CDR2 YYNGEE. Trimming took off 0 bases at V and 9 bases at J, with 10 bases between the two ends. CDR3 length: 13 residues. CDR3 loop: CASSVVRGAEQFF. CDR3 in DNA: TGTGCCAGCAGCGTAGTTCGGGGTGCTGAGCAGTTCTTC.

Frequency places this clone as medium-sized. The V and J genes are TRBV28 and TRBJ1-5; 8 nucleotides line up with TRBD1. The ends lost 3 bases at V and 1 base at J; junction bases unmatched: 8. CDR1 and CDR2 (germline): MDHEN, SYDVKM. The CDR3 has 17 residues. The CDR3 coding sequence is TGTGCCAGCAGTTTCTATGGACAGGGTGGGAGCAATCAGCCCCAGCATTTT. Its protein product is CASSFYGQGGSNQPQHF.

Here the CDR3 reads CSSRKGDTEAFF. The CDR3 bases are TGCAGCTCACGTAAGGGGGACACTGAAGCTTTCTTT. The chain is built from TRBV29-1 and TRBJ1-1; D may be TRBD1 (6 bases). V gave up 8 bases and J gave up 3 bases, with 13 bases separating them. Germline values: CDR1 SQVTM, CDR2 ANQGSEA. The CDR3 extends over 12 amino acids.

The CDR3 loop is CASSQARGRADTQYF. DNA of the CDR3: TGTGCCAGCAGCCAAGCCAGGGGAAGGGCAGATACGCAGTATTTT. The chain links TRBV14 to TRBJ2-3, with D possibly being TRBD1 (6 bases). Germline CDR1 and CDR2: SGHDN and FVKESK. Deletions cut 1 base from V and 4 bases from J, with 12 bases between. This CDR3 region has 15 residues. The full variable domain, with the rest looked up from reference TRBV14 and TRBJ2-3, is EAGVTQFPSHSVIEKGQTVTLRCDPISGHDNLYWYRRVMGKEIKFLLHFVKESKQDESGMPNNRFLAERTGGTYSTLKVQPAELEDSGVYFCASSQARGRADTQYFGPGTRLTVL.

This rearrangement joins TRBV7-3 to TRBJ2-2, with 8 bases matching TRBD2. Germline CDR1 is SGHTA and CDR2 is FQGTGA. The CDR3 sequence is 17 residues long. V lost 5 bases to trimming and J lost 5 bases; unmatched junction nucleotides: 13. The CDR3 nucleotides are TGTGCCAGCAGCCGACTGGCCCCAAGCGGGAGAACCGGGGAGCTGTTTTTT. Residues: CASSRLAPSGRTGELFF.

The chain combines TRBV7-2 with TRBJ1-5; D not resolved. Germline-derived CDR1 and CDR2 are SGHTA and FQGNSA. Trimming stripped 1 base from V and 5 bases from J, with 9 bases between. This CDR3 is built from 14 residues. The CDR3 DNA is TGTGCCAGCAGCTTAGTAGCCCGGGATCAGCCCCAGCATTTT. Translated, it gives CASSLVARDQPQHF.

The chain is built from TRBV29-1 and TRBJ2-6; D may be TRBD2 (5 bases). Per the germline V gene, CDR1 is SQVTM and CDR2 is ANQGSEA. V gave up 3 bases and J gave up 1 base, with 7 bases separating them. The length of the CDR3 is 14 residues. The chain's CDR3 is CSVDGESGANVLTF. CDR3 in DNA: TGCAGCGTTGACGGGGAGTCTGGGGCCAACGTCCTGACTTTC.

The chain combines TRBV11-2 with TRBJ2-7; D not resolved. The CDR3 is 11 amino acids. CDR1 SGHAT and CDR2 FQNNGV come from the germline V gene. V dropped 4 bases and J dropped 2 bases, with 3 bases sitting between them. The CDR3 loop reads CASSSTYEQYF. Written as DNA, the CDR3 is TGTGCCAGCAGCTCCACCTACGAGCAGTACTTC.

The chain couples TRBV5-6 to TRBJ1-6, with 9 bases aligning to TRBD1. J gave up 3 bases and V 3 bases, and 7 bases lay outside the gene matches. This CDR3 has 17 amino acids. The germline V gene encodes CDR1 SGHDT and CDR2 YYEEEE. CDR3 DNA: TGTGCCAGCAGCTCGGGGGACAGGGCCCTCTATAATTCACCCCTCCACTTT. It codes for CASSSGDRALYNSPLHF.

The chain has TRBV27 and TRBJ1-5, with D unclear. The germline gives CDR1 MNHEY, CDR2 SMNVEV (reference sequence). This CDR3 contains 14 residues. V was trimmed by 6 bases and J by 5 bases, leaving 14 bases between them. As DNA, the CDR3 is TGTGCCAGCAGCGTTAGAGGGTGGGATCAGCCCCAGCATTTT. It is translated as CASSVRGWDQPQHF.

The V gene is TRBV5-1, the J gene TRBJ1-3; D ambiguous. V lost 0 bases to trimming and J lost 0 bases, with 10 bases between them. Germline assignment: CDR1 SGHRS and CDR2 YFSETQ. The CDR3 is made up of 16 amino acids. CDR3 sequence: CASSLGSSGSGNTIYF. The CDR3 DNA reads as TGCGCCAGCAGCTTGGGTTCGTCCGGCTCTGGAAACACCATATATTTT. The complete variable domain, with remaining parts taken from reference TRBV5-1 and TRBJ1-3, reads KAGVTQTPRYLIKTRGQQVTLSCSPISGHRSVSWYQQTPGQGLQFLFEYFSETQRNKGNFPGRFSGRQFSNSRSEMNVSTLELGDSALYLCASSLGSSGSGNTIYFGEGSWLTVV.

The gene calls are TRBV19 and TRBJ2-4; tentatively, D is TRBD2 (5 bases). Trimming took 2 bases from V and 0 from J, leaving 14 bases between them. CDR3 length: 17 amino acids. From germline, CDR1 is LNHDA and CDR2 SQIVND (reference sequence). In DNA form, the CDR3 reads TGTGCCAGTAGTATATCGCGGCTAGCAGTAGCCAAAAACATTCAGTACTTC. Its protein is CASSISRLAVAKNIQYF.

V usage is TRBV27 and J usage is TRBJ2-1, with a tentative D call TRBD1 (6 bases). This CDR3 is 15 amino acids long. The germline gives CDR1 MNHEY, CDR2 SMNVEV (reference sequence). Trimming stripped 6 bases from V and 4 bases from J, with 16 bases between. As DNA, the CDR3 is TGTGCCAGCAGCCTTTGGGGGCCAGGGTACAATGAGCAGTTCTTC. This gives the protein CASSLWGPGYNEQFF.

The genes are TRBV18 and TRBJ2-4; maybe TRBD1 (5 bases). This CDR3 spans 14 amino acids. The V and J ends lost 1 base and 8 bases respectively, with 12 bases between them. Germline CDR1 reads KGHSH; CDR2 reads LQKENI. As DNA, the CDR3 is TGTGCCAGCTCACCACGCAGGGAAGGGGACATTCAGTACTTC. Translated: CASSPRREGDIQYF.

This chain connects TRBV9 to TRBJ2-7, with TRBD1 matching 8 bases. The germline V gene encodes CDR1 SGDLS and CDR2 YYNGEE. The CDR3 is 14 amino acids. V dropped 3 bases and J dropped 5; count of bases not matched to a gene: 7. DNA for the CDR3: TGTGCCAGCAGCGCTTTCCGGGACAGGAACGAGCAGTACTTC. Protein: CASSAFRDRNEQYF.

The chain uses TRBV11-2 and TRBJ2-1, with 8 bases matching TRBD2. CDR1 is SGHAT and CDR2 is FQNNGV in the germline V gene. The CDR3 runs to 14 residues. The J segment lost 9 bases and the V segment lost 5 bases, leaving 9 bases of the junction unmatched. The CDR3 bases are TGTGCCAGCAGCCCGCCGGGACTAGATGCTGAGCAGTTCTTC. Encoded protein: CASSPPGLDAEQFF.

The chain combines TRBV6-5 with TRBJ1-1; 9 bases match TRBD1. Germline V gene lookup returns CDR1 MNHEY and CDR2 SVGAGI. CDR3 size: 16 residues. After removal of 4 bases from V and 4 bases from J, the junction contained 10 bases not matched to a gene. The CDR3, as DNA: TGTGCCAGCAGTTTCCACGAGACGGGACAGGGCACTGAAGCTTTCTTT. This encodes CASSFHETGQGTEAFF.

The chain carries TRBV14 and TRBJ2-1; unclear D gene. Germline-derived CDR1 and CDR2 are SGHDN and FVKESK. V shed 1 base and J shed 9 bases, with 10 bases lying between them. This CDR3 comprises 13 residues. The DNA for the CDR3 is TGTGCCAGCAGCCAAGTTTCTTCCCTTGAGCAGTTCTTC. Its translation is CASSQVSSLEQFF. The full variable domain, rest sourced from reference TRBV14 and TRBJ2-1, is EAGVTQFPSHSVIEKGQTVTLRCDPISGHDNLYWYRRVMGKEIKFLLHFVKESKQDESGMPNNRFLAERTGGTYSTLKVQPAELEDSGVYFCASSQVSSLEQFFGPGTRLTVL.